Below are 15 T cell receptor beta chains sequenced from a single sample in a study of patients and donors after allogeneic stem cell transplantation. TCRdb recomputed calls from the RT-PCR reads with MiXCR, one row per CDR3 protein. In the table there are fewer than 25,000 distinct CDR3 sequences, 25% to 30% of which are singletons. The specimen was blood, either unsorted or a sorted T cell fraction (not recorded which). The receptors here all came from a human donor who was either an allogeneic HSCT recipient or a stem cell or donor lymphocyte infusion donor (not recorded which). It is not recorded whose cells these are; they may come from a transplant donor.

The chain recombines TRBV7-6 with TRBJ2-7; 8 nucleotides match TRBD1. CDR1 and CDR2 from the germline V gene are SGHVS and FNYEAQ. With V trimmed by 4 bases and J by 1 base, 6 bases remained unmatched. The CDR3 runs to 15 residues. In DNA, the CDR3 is TGTGCCAGCAGCTCCAGACAGGGGACGTCCTACGAGCAGTACTTC. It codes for CASSSRQGTSYEQYF.

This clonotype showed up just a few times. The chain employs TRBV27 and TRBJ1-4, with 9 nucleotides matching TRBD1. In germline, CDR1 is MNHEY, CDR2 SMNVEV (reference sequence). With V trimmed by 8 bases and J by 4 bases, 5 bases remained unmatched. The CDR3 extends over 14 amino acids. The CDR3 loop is CASPDRGFNEKLFF. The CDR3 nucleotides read TGTGCCAGCCCGGACAGGGGTTTTAATGAAAAACTGTTTTTT.

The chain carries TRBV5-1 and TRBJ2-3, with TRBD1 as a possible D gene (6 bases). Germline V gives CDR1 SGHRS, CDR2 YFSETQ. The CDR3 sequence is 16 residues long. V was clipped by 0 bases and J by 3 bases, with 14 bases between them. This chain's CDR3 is CASSLGTGSETDTQYF. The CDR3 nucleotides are TGCGCCAGCAGCTTGGGTACAGGGAGCGAGACAGATACGCAGTATTTT.

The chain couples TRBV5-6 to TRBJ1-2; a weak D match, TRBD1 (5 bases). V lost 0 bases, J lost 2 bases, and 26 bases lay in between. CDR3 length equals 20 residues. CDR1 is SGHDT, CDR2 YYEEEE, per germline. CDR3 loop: CASSLAPSGGVRGRNYGYTF. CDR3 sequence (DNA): TGTGCCAGCAGCTTGGCCCCATCGGGAGGGGTCAGAGGGAGGAACTATGGCTACACCTTC.

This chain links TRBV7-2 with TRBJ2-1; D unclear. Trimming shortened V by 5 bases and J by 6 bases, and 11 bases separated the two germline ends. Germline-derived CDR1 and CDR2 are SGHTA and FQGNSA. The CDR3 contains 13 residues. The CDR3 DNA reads TGTGCCAGCAGCCCTTACGTATCCAATGAGCAGTTCTTC. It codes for CASSPYVSNEQFF.

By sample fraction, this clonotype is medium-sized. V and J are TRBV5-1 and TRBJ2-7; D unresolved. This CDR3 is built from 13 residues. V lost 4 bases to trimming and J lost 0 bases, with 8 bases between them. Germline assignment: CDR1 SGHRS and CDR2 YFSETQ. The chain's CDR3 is CASSTESSYEQYF. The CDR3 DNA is TGCGCCAGCAGCACGGAGAGCTCCTACGAGCAGTACTTC.

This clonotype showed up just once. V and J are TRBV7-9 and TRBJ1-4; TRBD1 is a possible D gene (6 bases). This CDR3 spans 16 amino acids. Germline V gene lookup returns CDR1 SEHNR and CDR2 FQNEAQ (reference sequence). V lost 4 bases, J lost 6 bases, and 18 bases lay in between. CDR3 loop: CASSSPPKGGYEKLFF. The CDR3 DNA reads TGTGCCAGCAGCTCCCCCCCGAAAGGGGGGTATGAAAAACTGTTTTTT.

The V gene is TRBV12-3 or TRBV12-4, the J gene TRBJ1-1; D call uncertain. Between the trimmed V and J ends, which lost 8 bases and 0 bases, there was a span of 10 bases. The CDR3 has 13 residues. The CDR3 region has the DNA TGTGCCAGCCGAGGGTCTTTGAACACTGAAGCTTTCTTT. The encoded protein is CASRGSLNTEAFF.

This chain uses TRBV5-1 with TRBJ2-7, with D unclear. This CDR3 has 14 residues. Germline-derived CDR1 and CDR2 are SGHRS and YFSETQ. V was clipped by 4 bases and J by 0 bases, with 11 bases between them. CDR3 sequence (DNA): TGCGCCAGCAGCCAGGAACTTAGCTCCTACGAGCAGTACTTC. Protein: CASSQELSSYEQYF. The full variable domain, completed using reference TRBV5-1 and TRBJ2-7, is KAGVTQTPRYLIKTRGQQVTLSCSPISGHRSVSWYQQTPGQGLQFLFEYFSETQRNKGNFPGRFSGRQFSNSRSEMNVSTLELGDSALYLCASSQELSSYEQYFGPGTRLTVT.

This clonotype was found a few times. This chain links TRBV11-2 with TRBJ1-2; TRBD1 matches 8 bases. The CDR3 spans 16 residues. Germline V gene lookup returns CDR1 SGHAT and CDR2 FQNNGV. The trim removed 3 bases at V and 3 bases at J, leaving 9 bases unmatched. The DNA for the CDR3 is TGTGCCAGCAGCTTGTCTCGCGGGACAGGTTACTATGGCTACACCTTC. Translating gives CASSLSRGTGYYGYTF.

CDR3 protein: CSGPGGFKGEAFF. CDR3 bases: TGCAGTGGTCCAGGGGGCTTTAAGGGTGAAGCTTTCTTT. The chain links TRBV20-1 to TRBJ1-1; 8 nucleotides match TRBD1. V dropped 7 bases and J dropped 7; count of bases not matched to a gene: 11. This CDR3 is built from 13 residues. Germline values: CDR1 DFQATT, CDR2 SNEGSKA (reference sequence).

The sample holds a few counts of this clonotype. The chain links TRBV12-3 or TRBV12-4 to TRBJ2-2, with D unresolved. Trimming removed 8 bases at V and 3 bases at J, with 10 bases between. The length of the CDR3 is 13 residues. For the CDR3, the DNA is TGTGCCAGCGACCGTGGGGACACCGGGGAGCTGTTTTTT. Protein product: CASDRGDTGELFF.

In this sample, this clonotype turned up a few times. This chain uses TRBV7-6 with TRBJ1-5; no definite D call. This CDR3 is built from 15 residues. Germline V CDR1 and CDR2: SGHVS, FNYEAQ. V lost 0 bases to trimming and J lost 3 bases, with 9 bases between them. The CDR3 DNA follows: TGTGCCAGCAGCTTAGCTGGCGCGGACAATCAGCCCCAGCATTTT. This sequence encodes CASSLAGADNQPQHF.

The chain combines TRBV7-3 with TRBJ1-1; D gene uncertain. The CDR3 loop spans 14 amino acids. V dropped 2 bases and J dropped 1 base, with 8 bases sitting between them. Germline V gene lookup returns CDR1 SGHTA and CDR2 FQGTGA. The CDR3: CASSLGLRNTEAFF. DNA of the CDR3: TGTGCCAGCAGCTTAGGCCTTCGGAACACTGAAGCTTTCTTT.

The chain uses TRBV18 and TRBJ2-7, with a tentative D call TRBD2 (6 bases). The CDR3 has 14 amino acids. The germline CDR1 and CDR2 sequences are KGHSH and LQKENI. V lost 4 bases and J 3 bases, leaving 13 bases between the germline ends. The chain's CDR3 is CASSLSGTLYEQYF. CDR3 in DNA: TGTGCCAGCTCACTTTCCGGGACTCTCTACGAGCAGTACTTC.